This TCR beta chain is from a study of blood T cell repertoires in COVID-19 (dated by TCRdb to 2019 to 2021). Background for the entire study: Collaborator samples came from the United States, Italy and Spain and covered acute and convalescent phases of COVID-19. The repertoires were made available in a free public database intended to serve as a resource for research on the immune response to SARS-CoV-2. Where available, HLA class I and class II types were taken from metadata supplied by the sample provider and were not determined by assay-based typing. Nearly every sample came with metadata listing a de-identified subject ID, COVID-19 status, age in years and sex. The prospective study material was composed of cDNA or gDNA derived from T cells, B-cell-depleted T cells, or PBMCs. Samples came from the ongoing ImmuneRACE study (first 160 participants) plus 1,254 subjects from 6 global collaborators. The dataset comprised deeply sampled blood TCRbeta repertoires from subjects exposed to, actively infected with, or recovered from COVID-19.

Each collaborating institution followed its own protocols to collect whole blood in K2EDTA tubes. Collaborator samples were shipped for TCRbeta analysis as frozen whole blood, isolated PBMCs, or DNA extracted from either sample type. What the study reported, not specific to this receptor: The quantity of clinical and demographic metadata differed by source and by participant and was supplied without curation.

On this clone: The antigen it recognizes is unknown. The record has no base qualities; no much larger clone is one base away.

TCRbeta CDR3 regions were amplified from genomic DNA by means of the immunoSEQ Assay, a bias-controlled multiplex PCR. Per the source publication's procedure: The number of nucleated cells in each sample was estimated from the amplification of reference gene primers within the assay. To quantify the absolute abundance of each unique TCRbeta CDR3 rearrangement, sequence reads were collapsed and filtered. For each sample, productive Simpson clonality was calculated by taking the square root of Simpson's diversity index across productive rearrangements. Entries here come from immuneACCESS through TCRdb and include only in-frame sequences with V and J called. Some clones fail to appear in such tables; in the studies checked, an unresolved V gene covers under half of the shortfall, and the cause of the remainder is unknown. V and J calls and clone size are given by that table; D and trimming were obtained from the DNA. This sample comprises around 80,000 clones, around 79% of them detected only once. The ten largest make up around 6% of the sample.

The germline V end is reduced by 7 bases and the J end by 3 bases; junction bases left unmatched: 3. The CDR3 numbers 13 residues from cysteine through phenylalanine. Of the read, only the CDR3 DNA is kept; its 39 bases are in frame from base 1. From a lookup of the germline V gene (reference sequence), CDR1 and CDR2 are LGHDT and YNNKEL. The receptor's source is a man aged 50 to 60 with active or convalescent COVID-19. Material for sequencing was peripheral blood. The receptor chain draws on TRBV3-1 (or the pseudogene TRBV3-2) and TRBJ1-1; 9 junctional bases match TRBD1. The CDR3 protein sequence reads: CASNRGLYTEAFF. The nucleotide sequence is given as TGTGCCAGCAACAGGGGGCTGTACACTGAAGCTTTCTTT.